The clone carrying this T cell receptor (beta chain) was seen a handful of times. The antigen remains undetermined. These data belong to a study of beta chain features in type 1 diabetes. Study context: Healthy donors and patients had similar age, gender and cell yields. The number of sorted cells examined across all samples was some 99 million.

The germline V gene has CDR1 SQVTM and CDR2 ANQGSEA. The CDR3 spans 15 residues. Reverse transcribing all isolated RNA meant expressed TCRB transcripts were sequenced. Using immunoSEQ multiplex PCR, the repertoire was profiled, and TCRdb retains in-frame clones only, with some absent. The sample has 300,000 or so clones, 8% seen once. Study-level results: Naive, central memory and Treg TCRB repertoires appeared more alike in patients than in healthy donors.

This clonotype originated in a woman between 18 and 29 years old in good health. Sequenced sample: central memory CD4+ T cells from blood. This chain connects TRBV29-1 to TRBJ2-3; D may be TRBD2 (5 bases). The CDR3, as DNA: TGCCCGCAGCGTGGTTTGTTAAGGACTACAGATACGCAGTATTTT. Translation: CPQRGLLRTTDTQYF.